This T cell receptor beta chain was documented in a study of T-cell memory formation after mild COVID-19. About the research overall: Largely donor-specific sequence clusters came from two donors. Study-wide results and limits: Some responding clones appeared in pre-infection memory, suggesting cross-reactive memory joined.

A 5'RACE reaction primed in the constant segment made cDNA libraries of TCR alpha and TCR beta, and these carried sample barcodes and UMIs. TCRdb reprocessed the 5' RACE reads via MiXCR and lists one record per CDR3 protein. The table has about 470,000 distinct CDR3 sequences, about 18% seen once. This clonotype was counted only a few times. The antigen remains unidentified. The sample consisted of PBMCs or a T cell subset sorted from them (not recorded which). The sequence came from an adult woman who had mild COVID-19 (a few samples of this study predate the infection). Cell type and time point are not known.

CDR3 region: CASSLDGRWDTQYF. CDR3 coding DNA: TGTGCCAGCAGCTTAGACGGGAGGTGGGATACGCAGTATTTT. The V call is TRBV7-9, the J call TRBJ2-3; TRBD2 matches at 7 bases. CDR1 and CDR2 (germline): SEHNR, FQNEAQ (reference sequence). This CDR3 comprises 14 residues. V trimming: 1 base; J trimming: 6 bases; junction bases outside the gene matches: 4. The full variable domain, in which reference TRBV7-9 and TRBJ2-3 provide the parts outside the CDR3, is DTGVSQNPRHKITKRGQNVTFRCDPISEHNRLYWYRQTLGQGPEFLTYFQNEAQLEKSRLLSDRFSAERPKGSFSTLEIQRTEQGDSAMYLCASSLDGRWDTQYFGPGTRLTVL.